This T cell receptor beta chain comes out of a study of blood T cell repertoires in COVID-19. In the study overall: Sites in the United States, Italy and Spain provided acute and convalescent COVID-19 samples. PBMCs, B-cell-depleted T cells, or T cells were the source of the cDNA or gDNA that made up the material.

As handled by the study authors: Amplified reference gene primers provided the basis for estimating nucleated cell counts. Assay: immunoSEQ multiplex PCR; the TCRdb copy retains only in-frame clones and omits some. The DNA gave D and trimming, while V, J and clone size come from that table. Among hundreds of thousands of clones listed, about 90% were seen once. Trimming removed 6 bases from V and 1 base from J, with 6 bases in between. Germline V gives CDR1 MDHEN, CDR2 SYDVKM. CDR3 length: 12 residues. The origin of this receptor is a man of 80 years or more with acute or convalescent COVID-19. What was sequenced was peripheral blood. This chain joins TRBV28 and TRBJ1-1; maybe TRBD1 (6 bases). The CDR3 is CASRTGNTEAFF. The DNA of the CDR3 is TGTGCCAGCAGGACAGGGAACACTGAAGCTTTCTTT.